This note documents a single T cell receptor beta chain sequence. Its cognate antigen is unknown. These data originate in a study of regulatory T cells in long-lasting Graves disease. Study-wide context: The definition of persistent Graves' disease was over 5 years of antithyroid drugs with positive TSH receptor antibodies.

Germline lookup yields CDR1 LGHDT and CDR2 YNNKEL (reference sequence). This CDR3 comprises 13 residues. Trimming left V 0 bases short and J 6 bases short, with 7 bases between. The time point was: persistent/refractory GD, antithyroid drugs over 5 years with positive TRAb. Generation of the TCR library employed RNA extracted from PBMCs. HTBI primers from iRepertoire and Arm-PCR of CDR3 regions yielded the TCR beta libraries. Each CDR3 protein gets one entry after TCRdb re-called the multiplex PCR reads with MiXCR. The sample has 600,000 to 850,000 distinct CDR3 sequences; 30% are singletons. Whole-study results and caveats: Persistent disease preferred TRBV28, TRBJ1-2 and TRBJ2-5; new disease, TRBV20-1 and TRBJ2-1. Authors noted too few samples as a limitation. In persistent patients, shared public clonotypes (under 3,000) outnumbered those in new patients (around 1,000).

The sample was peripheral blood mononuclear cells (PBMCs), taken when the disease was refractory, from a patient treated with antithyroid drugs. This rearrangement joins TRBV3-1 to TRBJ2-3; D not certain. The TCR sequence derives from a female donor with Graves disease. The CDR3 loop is CASSQDTADTQYF. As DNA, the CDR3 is TGTGCCAGCAGCCAAGATACCGCGGATACGCAGTATTTT.